This T cell receptor (beta chain) was retrieved from a study of blood T cells in healthy people across ages (dated by TCRdb to between 2015 and 2017). As for the study more broadly: In model experiments, template switching captured roughly one uniquely barcoded TCR beta cDNA molecule for every two T cells. The study analyzed two additional independent replicas of 1 million unique cDNA reads from the same blood draw for two donors, one aged 18 to 30 and one aged 80 or older. To track age-related changes in TCR beta repertoire diversity, the study relied on deep sequencing normalized with unique cDNA molecular identifiers. Four age groups were formed from the donors: young (average about 16 years), middle-aged (just under 40), aged (over 55) and long-lived (approximately 80). To avoid experimental bias, donors of different ages were randomly spread across the sequencing lanes.

The donors were 40 or so Caucasian individuals from Russia, aged roughly 6 to 100 years, who were systemically healthy. About 9.1 milliliters of peripheral blood were collected from each donor into EDTA-treated Vacutainer tubes. PBMCs were isolated by Ficoll-Paque density-gradient centrifugation, with at least 6.5 million obtained per sample. Trizol reagent was used to extract total RNA from PBMCs, with at least 5 micrograms per sample. The percentages of naive CD45RAhigh/CD27high T cells were determined by flow cytometry on a PBMC aliquot from every donor. Overall study results and their limits: Estimates of total diversity based on one million sequenced T cells were regarded as lower bounds and as underestimates. There was a strong correlation between observed TCR beta diversity and the percentage of naive T cells measured by flow cytometry. The CMV infection status of donors was not known, potentially confounding age-related changes in expanded clonotypes. Observed TCR beta diversity per million T cells fell roughly linearly with age, and a significant reduction was already apparent by age roughly 41. Compared with the aged group, the long-lived group had more naive CD4+ T cells, fewer expanded clones and increased TCR diversity, suggesting age selection. Since profiling was done on bulk unsorted PBMCs, naive and antigen-experienced compartments could not be conclusively compared.

The germline V gene specifies SGHTA as CDR1 and FQGNSA as CDR2. V is pruned by 4 bases and J by 1 base, leaving 5 bases of the junction without a gene match. The CDR3 measures 16 amino acids from cysteine to phenylalanine. Just CDR3 DNA is preserved here, 48 bases in frame from base 1. This clonotype was counted a few times. Its antigen remains unidentified. No much larger clonotype is one base removed from it; base qualities were not supplied. The library was built by means of 5' RACE. Data came from an Illumina HiSeq 2500. A second PCR of roughly 7 to 12 cycles was run with a J-beta primer mix and a sample-barcoded 5' primer. A unique molecular identifier was introduced onto each TCR beta cDNA molecule by a template-switch 5' adaptor carrying 12 random nucleotides. Each sample yielded at least 3 million CDR3-containing paired-end reads. First-strand cDNA was synthesized from all RNA with the Mint cDNA synthesis kit, primed by a TRBC-specific oligonucleotide. Following uracil-DNA glycosylase treatment, a first 18-cycle PCR with universal primers M1SS and BC2_uni_R was performed on all cDNA. On the study's bioinformatics: Normalization of each sample was performed by random selection of 1 million high-quality reads, each carrying a distinct molecular identifier. Instead of being binned into consensus sequences, reads that shared molecular identifiers were thrown out. MiTCR, with a Q25 quality threshold and the strictest error-elimination algorithm, was used for CDR3 identification, clonotype clustering and error correction. Lower-bound total TCR beta diversity was estimated with a nonparametric unseen species model using Euler transformation. TCRdb trimmed public reads at Q25 via fastp, called clones via MiXCR and kept in-frame beta chains. Each entry merges the rows of one CDR3 protein and shows their most common DNA and genes. The V and J calls shown here were made by TCRdb, not taken from the authors' results. The sample yields under 800,000 distinct CDR3 sequences; under 25% were counted once. The ten biggest clones cover roughly 3.6% of the sample.

What was sequenced was blood. This receptor chain uses TRBV7-2 and TRBJ2-3; 10 bases in the middle match TRBD2. This TCR came from a man in his 70s in good health. The nucleotide sequence is TGTGCCAGCAGCTCCCTAGCGGGGGTGGGCACAGATACGCAGTATTTT. Translated, this gives CASSSLAGVGTDTQYF.